This T cell receptor (beta chain) was observed in a study of blood T cell repertoires in COVID-19. Looking at the study overall: T cells, B-cell-depleted T cells, or PBMCs provided the cDNA or gDNA that served as material.

The repertoire was sequenced with immunoSEQ multiplex PCR; TCRdb's copy has only in-frame clones and lacks some. This table holds more than 300,000 clones, 92% found once. CDR3 size: 12 residues. V shed 8 bases and J 4 bases; nucleotides not matched to a gene: 6. Germline V CDR1 and CDR2: SGHRS, YFSETQ. The age range of participants was about 18 to 95 years, with residence in about two dozen US areas. Input material: PBMCs or T cells enriched from blood (not recorded which). The chain uses TRBV5-1 and TRBJ2-7; 7 bases align to TRBD1. This receptor was taken from a woman aged 25 to 39 who had recovered from COVID-19. CDR3 bases: TGCGCCAGTAGACAGGGAGAGTACGAGCAGTACTTC. Translating gives CASRQGEYEQYF.